These 30 T cell receptor beta chains came from one sample sequenced in a study of blood T cell repertoires in COVID-19. The assay was immunoSEQ multiplex PCR, and TCRdb's table has in-frame clones only and misses some. The sample comprises 400,000 to 550,000 clones, 70% to 90% of which are singletons, and nearly 2% rests with the top ten. Sequencing used PBMCs or T cells enriched from blood (not recorded which). These receptors originate from a woman between 18 and 29 years old with acute COVID-19.

The chain employs TRBV10-3 and TRBJ2-3; TRBD2 agrees at 13 bases. J was trimmed by 4 bases and V by 4 bases; bases with no gene match: 8. Per germline, CDR1 ENHRY and CDR2 SYGVKD. CDR3 length: 17 amino acids. CDR3: CAISGGLAGRAADTQYF. CDR3 DNA: TGTGCCATCAGTGGGGGACTAGCGGGAAGAGCGGCAGATACGCAGTATTTT.

The V and J genes are TRBV4-3 and TRBJ1-2, with D maybe TRBD1 (6 bases). The V end was cut by 1 base, the J end by 3 bases, with 9 bases between. Germline V CDR1 and CDR2: LGHNA, YSLEER. The CDR3 has 14 amino acids. CDR3 in DNA: TGCGCCAGCAGCCAAGTGTCAGGGGACTATGGCTACACCTTC. Translated: CASSQVSGDYGYTF.

The CDR3 sequence is CASRAFGGETDTQYF. The CDR3, as DNA: TGTGCCAGCAGGGCTTTCGGGGGGGAAACAGATACGCAGTATTTT. V is TRBV7-2 and J is TRBJ2-3; 8 bases match TRBD2. Germline V gives CDR1 SGHTA, CDR2 FQGNSA. CDR3 length: 15 residues. The V gene end was trimmed by 6 bases and the J gene end by 3 bases; junction bases not matched to a gene: 8.

J is TRBJ1-1 and V is TRBV29-1; perhaps TRBD1 as D (5 bases). Germline CDR1 reads SQVTM; CDR2 reads ANQGSEA. The V end was cut by 2 bases, the J end by 5 bases, with 12 bases between. This CDR3 has 13 amino acids. The CDR3 coding sequence is TGCAGCGTTGAACAGGGTGGCGGAACTGAAGCTTTCTTT. It codes for CSVEQGGGTEAFF.

Only one count was recorded for this clone. The V call is TRBV11-2, the J call TRBJ2-1; D gene unclear. Trimming took 6 bases from V and 9 from J, leaving 9 bases between them. This CDR3 contains 11 residues. Germline values: CDR1 SGHAT, CDR2 FQNNGV. The CDR3 nucleotides read TGTGCCAGCAGTGTTACGGTTGAGCAGTTCTTC. Protein product: CASSVTVEQFF.

Only one count was recorded for this clone. This rearrangement joins TRBV7-9 to TRBJ2-1, with unresolved D. V lost 3 bases and J lost 9, with 6 bases in between. The CDR3 extends over 11 amino acids. CDR1 and CDR2 from the germline V gene are SEHNR and FQNEAQ (reference sequence). The CDR3 spells CASSLSSEQFF. The CDR3 nucleotides read TGTGCCAGCAGCTTGTCTTCTGAGCAGTTCTTC. The whole variable domain, filled in from reference TRBV7-9 and TRBJ2-1, reads DTGVSQNPRHKITKRGQNVTFRCDPISEHNRLYWYRQTLGQGPEFLTYFQNEAQLEKSRLLSDRFSAERPKGSFSTLEIQRTEQGDSAMYLCASSLSSEQFFGPGTRLTVL.

The chain uses TRBV9 and TRBJ1-3, with TRBD1 as a possible D gene (5 bases). Looked up from germline, CDR1 is SGDLS and CDR2 is YYNGEE. This CDR3 comprises 18 residues. Trimming removed 0 bases from V and 0 bases from J, with 16 bases in between. The CDR3 loop is CASSVEGLETYSGNTIYF. The DNA of the CDR3 is TGTGCCAGCAGCGTAGAGGGGTTGGAGACGTACTCTGGAAACACCATATATTTT.

The chain employs TRBV7-6 and TRBJ2-1; 11 positions match TRBD2. CDR3 length: 17 amino acids. The trim removed 2 bases at V and 0 bases at J, leaving 3 bases unmatched. CDR1 and CDR2 (germline): SGHVS, FNYEAQ. The CDR3 DNA follows: TGTGCCAGCAGCTTATTTACTAGCGGGAGCTCCTACAATGAGCAGTTCTTC. Translating it yields CASSLFTSGSSYNEQFF.

This clone appeared a single time. The genes are TRBV19 and TRBJ1-5; 9 bases are a match to TRBD1. V shed 9 bases and J 5 bases; nucleotides not matched to a gene: 5. The CDR3 sequence is 13 residues long. The germline V gene has CDR1 LNHDA and CDR2 SQIVND (reference sequence). The CDR3 reads CASRDRGDQPQHF. The CDR3 DNA is TGTGCCAGCCGAGACAGGGGGGATCAGCCCCAGCATTTT. The full variable domain, completed using reference TRBV19 and TRBJ1-5, is DGGITQSPKYLFRKEGQNVTLSCEQNLNHDAMYWYRQDPGQGLRLIYYSQIVNDFQKGDIAEGYSVSREKKESFPLTVTSAQKNPTAFYLCASRDRGDQPQHFGDGTRLSIL.

The chain has TRBV5-4 and TRBJ2-5; D may be TRBD2 (6 bases). Trimming removed 3 bases from V and 3 bases from J, with 15 bases in between. Germline V gene lookup returns CDR1 SGHNT and CDR2 YYREEE (reference sequence). The CDR3 consists of 15 residues. The CDR3 here is CASSSRLVAEETQYF. CDR3 DNA: TGTGCCAGCAGCTCGAGACTTGTAGCGGAAGAGACCCAGTACTTC.

In this sample, this clone turned up once. The chain combines TRBV2 with TRBJ2-7, with 10 bases identical to TRBD1. The CDR3 length is 14 residues. V shed 5 bases, J shed 6 bases, and the junction held 7 bases outside the gene matches. Per germline, CDR1 SNHLY and CDR2 FYNNEI. The CDR3 protein is CASSLSGQGVEQYF. CDR3 bases: TGTGCCAGCAGTCTGAGTGGACAGGGGGTCGAGCAGTACTTC.

In this sample, this clone turned up once. This chain links TRBV5-1 with TRBJ1-5, with D hard to call. CDR1 is SGHRS and CDR2 is YFSETQ in the germline V gene. V lost 0 bases, J lost 4 bases, and 11 bases lay in between. This CDR3 has 15 amino acids. CDR3 nucleotide sequence: TGCGCCAGCAGCTTGGTTCCCGGGGTAAATCAGCCCCAGCATTTT. Amino acid sequence: CASSLVPGVNQPQHF.

The sample holds one count of this clone. The chain carries TRBV6-2 or TRBV6-3 and TRBJ2-1; 11 bases are a match to TRBD2. CDR1 and CDR2 from the germline V gene are MNHEY and SVGEGT. There are 19 residues in the CDR3. The V gene end was trimmed by 1 base and the J gene end by 2 bases; junction bases not matched to a gene: 10. CDR3 amino acids: CASSYLPQTSGRTYNEQFF. The CDR3 nucleotides are TGTGCCAGCAGTTACTTACCTCAAACTAGCGGGAGAACCTACAATGAGCAGTTCTTC.

J is TRBJ2-7 and V is TRBV7-2, with D maybe TRBD2 (5 bases). Trimming stripped 5 bases from V and 0 bases from J, with 14 bases between. The CDR3 extends over 15 amino acids. Germline V lookup: CDR1 SGHTA, CDR2 FQGNSA. The CDR3 nucleotides are TGTGCCAGCAGCCCTCCGGGCGGACTCTCCTACGAGCAGTACTTC. Translating it yields CASSPPGGLSYEQYF. Full variable domain (outside the CDR3, taken from reference TRBV7-2 and TRBJ2-7): GAGVSQSPSNKVTEKGKDVELRCDPISGHTALYWYRQSLGQGLEFLIYFQGNSAPDKSGLPSDRFSAERTGGSVSTLTIQRTQQEDSAVYLCASSPPGGLSYEQYFGPGTRLTVT.

This clone was seen just once. The chain joins TRBV6-6 to TRBJ2-7; perhaps TRBD2 as D (6 bases). Between the trimmed V and J ends, which lost 0 bases and 9 bases, there was a span of 18 bases. Germline V CDR1 and CDR2: MNHNY, SVGAGI (reference sequence). The CDR3 totals 15 residues. The DNA for the CDR3 is TGTGCCAGCAGTTACTCGTCGGCCGGAAACGGGAGGCAGTACTTC. Residues: CASSYSSAGNGRQYF.

V usage is TRBV11-3 and J usage is TRBJ2-1; 11 nucleotides match TRBD2. The J segment lost 9 bases and the V segment lost 1 base, leaving 8 bases of the junction unmatched. From germline, CDR1 is SGHNT and CDR2 YENEEA. The CDR3 is 16 residues long. Here the CDR3 DNA reads TGTGCCAGCAGCTTAGGCTTGAGACTAGCGGGGAGTGAGCAGTTCTTC. Protein: CASSLGLRLAGSEQFF.

The rearrangement uses TRBV5-1 and TRBJ2-1; 7 bases agree with TRBD1. This CDR3 has 13 amino acids. CDR1 SGHRS and CDR2 YFSETQ come from the germline V gene. J was trimmed by 10 bases and V by 0 bases; bases with no gene match: 4. Written as DNA, the CDR3 is TGCGCCAGCAGCTTGGAACAGGGGTGGGAGCAGTTCTTC. Protein: CASSLEQGWEQFF.

This clone appeared a few times. The rearrangement links TRBV19 to TRBJ1-6; no definite D call. The germline V and J ends were trimmed by 10 bases and 9 bases, with 16 bases remaining between them. This CDR3 has 13 residues. Germline V gives CDR1 LNHDA, CDR2 SQIVND (reference sequence). The CDR3 sequence is CATRRRVSSPLHF. For the CDR3, the DNA is TGTGCCACCCGAAGGAGGGTGAGTTCACCCCTCCACTTT.

The CDR3 nucleotides are TGTGCCAGCAGCGCAGGGCTTAGTGAAAAACTGTTTTTT. Residues: CASSAGLSEKLFF. The V call is TRBV9, the J call TRBJ1-4; the D gene is possibly TRBD1 (5 bases). Trimming pared 3 bases from V and 7 bases from J, leaving 10 bases between. This CDR3 has 13 amino acids. CDR1 is SGDLS and CDR2 is YYNGEE in the germline V gene.

The chain couples TRBV11-2 to TRBJ1-4; 10 nucleotides match TRBD1. Germline assignment: CDR1 SGHAT and CDR2 FQNNGV. The CDR3 sequence is 15 residues long. V lost 1 base, J lost 7 bases, and 3 bases stayed unmatched. This chain's CDR3 is CASSLAGQGSEKLFF. CDR3 bases: TGTGCCAGCAGCTTAGCGGGACAGGGGAGTGAAAAACTGTTTTTT.

CDR3 protein: CASSSSPTSGGTSQQFF. CDR3 in DNA: TGTGCCAGCAGCTCCAGTCCGACTAGCGGGGGGACGTCTCAGCAGTTCTTC. The genes are TRBV7-2 and TRBJ2-1; 13 nucleotides agree with TRBD2. The germline gives CDR1 SGHTA, CDR2 FQGNSA. Unmatched junction bases numbered 14, after V lost 4 bases and J lost 11 bases. This CDR3 spans 17 amino acids.

This chain uses TRBV3-1 (or the pseudogene TRBV3-2) with TRBJ2-3; perhaps TRBD2 as D (5 bases). V lost 4 bases and J lost 4, with 15 bases in between. In germline, CDR1 is LGHDT, CDR2 YNNKEL (reference sequence). CDR3 length: 15 amino acids. The chain's CDR3 is CASSPRLSLPDTQYF. The CDR3 DNA is TGTGCCAGCAGCCCCAGACTAAGTTTGCCAGATACGCAGTATTTT.

This clone was picked up one time. The gene calls are TRBV7-9 and TRBJ1-5; D unclear. The germline CDR1 and CDR2 sequences are SEHNR and FQNEAQ (reference sequence). Trimming shortened V by 1 base and J by 0 bases, and 13 bases separated the two germline ends. The CDR3 has 17 amino acids. CDR3 sequence reads: CASSLVSVLGSNQPQHF. As DNA, the CDR3 is TGTGCCAGCAGCTTAGTTAGCGTCCTGGGTAGCAATCAGCCCCAGCATTTT.

V and J are TRBV11-3 and TRBJ1-2, with D perhaps matching TRBD1 (6 bases). V was pared by 7 bases and J by 6 bases, with 15 bases between. Germline CDR1 is SGHNT and CDR2 is YENEEA. CDR3 length: 13 residues. In nucleotides, the CDR3 is TGTGCCAGCATTGAGGGGGTTGTTGATGGCTACACCTTC. Its protein product is CASIEGVVDGYTF.

CDR3 loop: CASSTPPGQGSSGANVLTF. CDR3 bases: TGTGCCAGTAGTACCCCCCCGGGACAGGGAAGCTCTGGGGCCAACGTCCTGACTTTC. V usage is TRBV19 and J usage is TRBJ2-6, with 9 bases matching TRBD1. Per germline, CDR1 LNHDA and CDR2 SQIVND (reference sequence). The CDR3 is 19 residues long. V shed 4 bases and J 0 bases; nucleotides not matched to a gene: 10.

The chain is built from TRBV6-5 and TRBJ2-7; TRBD2 agrees at 8 bases. The CDR3 is made up of 14 amino acids. Trimming took 6 bases from V and 4 from J; bases not matched to a gene: 8. The germline CDR1 and CDR2 sequences are MNHEY and SVGAGI. In nucleotides, the CDR3 is TGTGCCAGCAGACTAACTAGCGGCCAATACGAGCAGTACTTC. Protein sequence: CASRLTSGQYEQYF.

V usage is TRBV5-1 and J usage is TRBJ1-2; perhaps TRBD1 as D (5 bases). CDR1 is SGHRS and CDR2 is YFSETQ in the germline V gene. CDR3 length: 17 residues. V lost 0 bases and J lost 2, with 17 bases in between. This CDR3 is CASSLGFSRGTNYGYTF. The DNA for the CDR3 is TGCGCCAGCAGCTTGGGCTTTAGTAGGGGTACAAACTATGGCTACACCTTC.

V is TRBV5-1 and J is TRBJ1-1; 7 bases line up with TRBD1. The CDR3 covers 13 residues. Germline V lookup: CDR1 SGHRS, CDR2 YFSETQ. V trimming: 4 bases; J trimming: 6 bases; junction bases outside the gene matches: 6. CDR3 DNA sequence: TGCGCCAGCAGCACGACAGGGTTTCCTGAAGCTTTCTTT. The encoded protein is CASSTTGFPEAFF.

This clone was counted once. This chain's CDR3 is CASRYGTGLDEQFF. The CDR3 coding sequence is TGTGCCAGCAGGTATGGGACAGGGCTCGATGAGCAGTTCTTC. The chain joins TRBV7-2 to TRBJ2-1; 9 bases fit TRBD1. The CDR3 runs 14 residues. CDR1 is SGHTA and CDR2 is FQGNSA in the germline V gene. Germline trimming cut 6 bases from V and 8 bases from J; bases unmatched to any gene: 8.

The V call is TRBV3-1 (or the pseudogene TRBV3-2), the J call TRBJ2-1, with 9 bases fitting TRBD1. Trimming took 7 bases from V and 6 from J; bases not matched to a gene: 7. The CDR3 is 14 residues long. Germline lookup yields CDR1 LGHDT and CDR2 YNNKEL (reference sequence). The CDR3 DNA follows: TGTGCCAGCACCGGACAGGGGACCGGCAATGAGCAGTTCTTC. Protein sequence: CASTGQGTGNEQFF.